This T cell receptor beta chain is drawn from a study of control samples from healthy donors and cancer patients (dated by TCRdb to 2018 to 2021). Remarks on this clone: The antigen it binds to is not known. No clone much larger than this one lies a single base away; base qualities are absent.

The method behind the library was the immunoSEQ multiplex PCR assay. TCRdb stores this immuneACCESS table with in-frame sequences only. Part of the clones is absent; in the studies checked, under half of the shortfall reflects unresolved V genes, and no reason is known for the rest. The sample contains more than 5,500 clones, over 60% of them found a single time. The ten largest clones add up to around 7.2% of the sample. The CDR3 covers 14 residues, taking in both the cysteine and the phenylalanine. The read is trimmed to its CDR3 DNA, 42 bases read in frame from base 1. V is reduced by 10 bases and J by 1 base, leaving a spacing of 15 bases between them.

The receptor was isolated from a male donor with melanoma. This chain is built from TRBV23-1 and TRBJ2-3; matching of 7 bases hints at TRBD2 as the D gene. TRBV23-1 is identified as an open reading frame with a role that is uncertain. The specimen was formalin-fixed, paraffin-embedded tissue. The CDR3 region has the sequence CAMGGRACTDTQYF. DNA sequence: TGCGCCATGGGGGGGCGGGCATGCACAGATACGCAGTATTTT.